A single T cell receptor (beta chain) is shown here with its context. Its cognate antigen is unknown. The junction had 7 bases not matched to a gene; V was cut back by 4 bases and J by 1 base. The CDR3 runs 17 residues. The germline gives CDR1 SGHNT, CDR2 YYREEE (reference sequence). This sample is drawn from a study of OX40 agonist ivuxolimab in advanced cancers. For the study at large: Melanoma, hepatocellular carcinoma, head and neck or renal cell cancer occurred in dose-escalation patients. Participants could have had prior anti-PD-1, anti-PD-L1 or anti-CTLA-4 therapy, and about 37% had some.

General study findings and limits: Blood T cells, both CD4+ and CD8+, expanded clonally by week 6 at 0.1 to 3.0 mg/kg.

Repertoires were generated with immunoSEQ multiplex PCR, while TCRdb's copy carries only in-frame clones and drops some. The sample includes about 53,000 clones, approximately 84% seen only once; the top ten take less than 15%. The chain combines TRBV5-4 with TRBJ2-3, with 12 bases that match TRBD2. The material was CD4+ or CD8+ T cells sorted from blood, obtained in a trial of the OX40 agonist ivuxolimab. The receptor's source is an adult with an advanced solid tumor such as melanoma, head and neck, liver or kidney cancer. CDR3: CASSPGTSGLRTDTQYF. The CDR3 region has the DNA TGTGCCAGCAGCCCCGGGACTAGCGGGCTCCGCACAGATACGCAGTATTTT.